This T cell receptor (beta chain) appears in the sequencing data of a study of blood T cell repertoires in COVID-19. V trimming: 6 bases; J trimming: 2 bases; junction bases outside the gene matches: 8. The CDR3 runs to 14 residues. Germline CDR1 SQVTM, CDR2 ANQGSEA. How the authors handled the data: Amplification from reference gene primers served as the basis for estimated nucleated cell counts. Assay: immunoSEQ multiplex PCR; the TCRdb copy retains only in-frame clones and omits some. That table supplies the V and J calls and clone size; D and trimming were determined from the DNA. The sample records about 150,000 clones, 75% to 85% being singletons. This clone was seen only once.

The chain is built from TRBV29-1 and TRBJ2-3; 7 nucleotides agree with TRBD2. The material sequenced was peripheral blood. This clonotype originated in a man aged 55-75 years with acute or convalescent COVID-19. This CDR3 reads CSVGGRALTDTQYF. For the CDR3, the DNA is TGCAGCGTCGGTGGGAGGGCTCTCACAGATACGCAGTATTTT.